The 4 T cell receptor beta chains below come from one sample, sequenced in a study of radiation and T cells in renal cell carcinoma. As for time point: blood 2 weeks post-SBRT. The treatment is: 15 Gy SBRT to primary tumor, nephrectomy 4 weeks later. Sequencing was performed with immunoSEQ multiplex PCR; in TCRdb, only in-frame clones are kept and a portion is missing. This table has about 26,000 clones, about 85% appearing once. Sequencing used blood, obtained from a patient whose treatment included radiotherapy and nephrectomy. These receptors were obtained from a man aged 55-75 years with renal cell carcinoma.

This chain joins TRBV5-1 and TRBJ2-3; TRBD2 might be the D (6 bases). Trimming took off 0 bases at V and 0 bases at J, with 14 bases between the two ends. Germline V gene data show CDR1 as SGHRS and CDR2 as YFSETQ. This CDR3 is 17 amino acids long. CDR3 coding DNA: TGCGCCAGCAGCTTGGGTGCCAGCGGGCATAGCACAGATACGCAGTATTTT. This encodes CASSLGASGHSTDTQYF.

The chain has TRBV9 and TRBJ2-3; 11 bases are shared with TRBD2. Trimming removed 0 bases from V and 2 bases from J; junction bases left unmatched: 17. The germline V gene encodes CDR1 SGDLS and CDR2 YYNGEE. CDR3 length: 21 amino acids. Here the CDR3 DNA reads TGTGCCAGCAGCGTAGTTGGAATGACTAGCGGGACCTTCCTTGCCACAGATACGCAGTATTTT. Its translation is CASSVVGMTSGTFLATDTQYF.

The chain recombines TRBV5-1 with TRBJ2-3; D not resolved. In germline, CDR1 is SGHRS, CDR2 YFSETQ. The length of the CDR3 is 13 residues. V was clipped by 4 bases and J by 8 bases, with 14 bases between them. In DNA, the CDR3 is TGCGCCAGCAGCGGAGACCCGCAAGGTACGCAGTATTTT. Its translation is CASSGDPQGTQYF.

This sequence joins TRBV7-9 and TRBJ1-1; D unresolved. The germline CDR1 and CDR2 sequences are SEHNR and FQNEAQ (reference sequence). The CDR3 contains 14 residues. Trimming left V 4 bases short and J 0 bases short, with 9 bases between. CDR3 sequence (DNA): TGTGCCAGCAGCTCCCAACAAGTGAACACTGAAGCTTTCTTT. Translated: CASSSQQVNTEAFF.